The 15 T cell receptor beta chains listed next were all sequenced from one sample in a study of T-cell reconstitution after alpha-beta-depleted transplantation in children. Unique molecular identifiers were incorporated into the prepared TCRbeta library. TCRdb called the PCR reads again in MiXCR, with one record for every CDR3 protein. The sample yields about 540,000 distinct CDR3 sequences, around 17% seen once. This specimen consisted of PBMCs from the stem cell graft donor, obtained from the stem cell graft. The origin of the receptors is a human donor who donated a stem cell graft to a child with acute lymphoblastic leukemia.

This clonotype has more than one count but fewer than ten. CDR3 bases: TGCGCCAGCAGCGGTGGCGGGACAGGGGGTAACACTGAAGCTTTCTTT. Translated: CASSGGGTGGNTEAFF. The V call is TRBV5-1, the J call TRBJ1-1; 11 bases map to TRBD1. The CDR3 contains 16 residues. CDR1 is SGHRS, CDR2 YFSETQ, per germline. V shed 4 bases and J 2 bases; nucleotides not matched to a gene: 7.

This clonotype was observed a few times. This chain links TRBV6-5 with TRBJ2-7; perhaps D is TRBD1 or TRBD2 (5 bases each). V lost 0 bases and J 4 bases, leaving 13 bases between the germline ends. The germline V gene encodes CDR1 MNHEY and CDR2 SVGAGI. The CDR3 totals 15 residues. The CDR3 nucleotides read TGTGCCAGCAGTTACTCGGGGACGGGCTTATACGAGCAGTACTTC. It yields the protein CASSYSGTGLYEQYF.

This clonotype occurred a few times. Here the CDR3 DNA reads TGCGCCAGCAGCTTGCAGGCAGGGGCCGGGGAGCTGTTTTTT. It specifies CASSLQAGAGELFF. This sequence joins TRBV5-1 and TRBJ2-2, with TRBD1 as a possible D gene (6 bases). Trimming shortened V by 1 base and J by 6 bases, and 10 bases separated the two germline ends. Germline V gene sequence: CDR1 SGHRS, CDR2 YFSETQ. The CDR3 consists of 14 residues.

This rearrangement joins TRBV27 to TRBJ2-7; D might be TRBD1 (5 bases). Germline CDR1 MNHEY, CDR2 SMNVEV (reference sequence). V gave up 4 bases and J gave up 3 bases, with 10 bases separating them. This CDR3 comprises 13 residues. For the CDR3, the DNA is TGTGCCAGCAGTTATGCAGGGATCTACGAGCAGTACTTC. Amino acid sequence: CASSYAGIYEQYF.

This clonotype was counted only a few times. The gene calls are TRBV5-5 and TRBJ1-2; the D is unclear. The CDR3 totals 12 residues. V dropped 3 bases and J dropped 7 bases, with 10 bases sitting between them. CDR1 is SGHKS, CDR2 YYEKEE, per germline (reference sequence). CDR3 in DNA: TGTGCCAGCAGCTACCTCAGTGGTGGCTACACCTTC. Its translation: CASSYLSGGYTF. Full variable domain (missing parts from reference TRBV5-5 and TRBJ1-2): DAGVTQSPTHLIKTRGQQVTLRCSPISGHKSVSWYQQVLGQGPQFIFQYYEKEERGRGNFPDRFSARQFPNYSSELNVNALLLGDSALYLCASSYLSGGYTFGSGTRLTVV.

In this sample, this clonotype turned up a few times. In DNA form, the CDR3 reads TGTGCCAGCAGCTTAGGGGCGGGAAGGGAACTATACTCCTACGAGCAGTACTTC. Its protein product is CASSLGAGRELYSYEQYF. The chain combines TRBV11-1 with TRBJ2-7; weak D call: TRBD2 (6 bases). The V and J ends lost 1 base and 0 bases respectively, with 19 bases between them. Per germline, CDR1 SGHAT and CDR2 FQDESV (reference sequence). The CDR3 covers 18 residues. The complete variable domain, with remaining parts taken from reference TRBV11-1 and TRBJ2-7, reads EAEVAQSPRYKITEKSQAVAFWCDPISGHATLYWYRQILGQGPELLVQFQDESVVDDSQLPKDRFSAERLKGVDSTLKIQPAELGDSAMYLCASSLGAGRELYSYEQYFGPGTRLTVT.

This clonotype has ten or more counts. This sequence joins TRBV18 and TRBJ2-3, with D perhaps TRBD1 (5 bases). Germline CDR1 KGHSH, CDR2 LQKENI. The CDR3 length is 14 residues. V was shortened by 2 bases and J by 1 base, with 7 bases between the two germline ends. CDR3 amino acids: CASSPSQGTDTQYF. Here the CDR3 DNA reads TGTGCCAGCTCACCATCACAGGGCACAGATACGCAGTATTTT. The complete variable domain, with remaining parts taken from reference TRBV18 and TRBJ2-3, reads NAGVMQNPRHLVRRRGQEARLRCSPMKGHSHVYWYRQLPEEGLKFMVYLQKENIIDESGMPKERFSAEFPKEGPSILRIQQVVRGDSAAYFCASSPSQGTDTQYFGPGTRLTVL.

This clonotype was seen only a few times. This chain connects TRBV18 to TRBJ2-6; possibly TRBD1 or TRBD2 for D (5 bases each). V shed 3 bases and J shed 4 bases, with 13 bases lying between them. The CDR3 is made up of 16 amino acids. Germline-derived CDR1 and CDR2 are KGHSH and LQKENI. The CDR3 nucleotides are TGTGCCAGCTCACCTGTCGGGGCTGGCGGGGCCAACGTCCTGACTTTC. This gives the protein CASSPVGAGGANVLTF. Full variable domain (outside the CDR3, taken from reference TRBV18 and TRBJ2-6): NAGVMQNPRHLVRRRGQEARLRCSPMKGHSHVYWYRQLPEEGLKFMVYLQKENIIDESGMPKERFSAEFPKEGPSILRIQQVVRGDSAAYFCASSPVGAGGANVLTFGAGSRLTVL.

In its sample, this clonotype was seen a few times. The CDR3 reads CASSLFGQRAWEYSYGYTF. CDR3 sequence (DNA): TGCGCCAGCAGCTTGTTTGGACAGAGGGCTTGGGAGTACTCTTATGGCTACACCTTC. The V call is TRBV5-1, the J call TRBJ1-2; TRBD1 might be the D (6 bases). In germline, CDR1 is SGHRS, CDR2 YFSETQ. The CDR3 totals 19 residues. The ends were cut back, 1 base at V and 5 bases at J, with 27 bases in the middle.

A few counts support this clonotype. This chain joins TRBV12-3 or TRBV12-4 and TRBJ2-5, with 7 bases matching TRBD2. The CDR3 loop spans 11 amino acids. After removal of 3 bases from V and 9 bases from J, the junction contained 1 base not matched to a gene. CDR3 amino acids: CASSLSGAQYF. CDR3 sequence (DNA): TGTGCCAGCAGTTTGAGCGGGGCCCAGTACTTC.

The chain uses TRBV7-9 and TRBJ1-6; TRBD1 matches 9 bases. Germline V gene lookup returns CDR1 SEHNR and CDR2 FQNEAQ (reference sequence). This CDR3 has 17 amino acids. J was trimmed by 7 bases and V by 5 bases; bases with no gene match: 12. CDR3 DNA sequence: TGTGCCAGCAGCCAAAGAACAGGGGGCGTATTGAATTCACCCCTCCACTTT. Residues: CASSQRTGGVLNSPLHF.

The V call is TRBV29-1, the J call TRBJ1-2, with D possibly TRBD1 on 5 matching bases. CDR3 length: 14 residues. Germline CDR1 is SQVTM and CDR2 is ANQGSEA. The V end lost 6 bases, the J end lost 1 base, and 15 bases lay between the germline ends. CDR3 region: CSVYDSVYNYGYTF. The CDR3 nucleotides are TGCAGCGTCTACGACAGTGTCTATAACTATGGCTACACCTTC.

This clonotype was seen only a few times. V gene TRBV18 combines with J gene TRBJ2-3; no clear D gene. CDR1 KGHSH and CDR2 LQKENI come from the germline V gene. Deletions cut 3 bases from V and 4 bases from J, with 11 bases between. The length of the CDR3 is 14 residues. The CDR3 region has the DNA TGTGCCAGCTCACCTGTGTTGGTGGCAGATACGCAGTATTTT. As protein: CASSPVLVADTQYF. Full variable domain (remainder filled in from reference TRBV18 and TRBJ2-3): NAGVMQNPRHLVRRRGQEARLRCSPMKGHSHVYWYRQLPEEGLKFMVYLQKENIIDESGMPKERFSAEFPKEGPSILRIQQVVRGDSAAYFCASSPVLVADTQYFGPGTRLTVL.

The chain is built from TRBV5-6 and TRBJ2-1; D possibly corresponds to TRBD2 (6 bases). CDR1 SGHDT and CDR2 YYEEEE come from the germline V gene. The CDR3 covers 15 residues. Trimming took 6 bases from V and 4 from J, leaving 17 bases between them. The CDR3 DNA follows: TGTGCCAGCAATTCCATGGAGGGGCTATACAATGAGCAGTTCTTC. This gives the protein CASNSMEGLYNEQFF.

The chain has TRBV12-3 or TRBV12-4 and TRBJ2-7, with 9 bases that match TRBD2. Trimming took 3 bases from V and 1 from J; bases not matched to a gene: 7. The CDR3 is 16 amino acids. The CDR3 protein is CASSFGEGLASYEQYF. The CDR3 bases are TGTGCCAGCAGTTTCGGGGAGGGACTAGCATCCTACGAGCAGTACTTC.